The sequence of this TCR beta chain was determined in a study of molecular identifiers for immune sequencing clone quantification. This clonotype was seen many times. Unmatched junction bases numbered 7, after V lost 6 bases and J lost 2 bases. Germline assignment: CDR1 SQVTM and CDR2 ANQGSEA. The CDR3 is 13 amino acids. TCRdb re-called the PCR reads through MiXCR, storing one row per CDR3 protein. Of more than 250,000 distinct CDR3 sequences listed, roughly 23% were seen once; the top ten hold 0.7% to 0.9%. This TCR came from a human donor in good health. Some libraries in this study had Jurkat cell RNA spiked in. The chain employs TRBV29-1 and TRBJ2-7; 7 bases agree with TRBD1. Sequenced sample: naive CD8+ T cells from blood, with Jurkat cell RNA spiked in. Subset described: FACS-sorted CD8+CD4-CCR7+CD45RA+ naive T cells. In DNA, the CDR3 is TGCAGCGTCTCCGGGACAGCCACCTACGAGCAGTACTTC. Its protein product is CSVSGTATYEQYF.